The 28 T cell receptor beta chains reported below all come from one sample, sequenced in a study of shared clonotypes between healthy human individuals. The repertoire was sequenced with immunoSEQ multiplex PCR; TCRdb's copy has only in-frame clones and lacks some. The data show more than 550,000 clones, with about two thirds seen just once and approximately 2% held by the top ten. Sequencing input: memory CD4+ T cells sorted from blood. The subset was: CD45RA-negative fraction. These receptors all come from a woman in her twenties or thirties in good health.

The chain links TRBV25-1 to TRBJ2-7, with D perhaps TRBD1 (6 bases). This CDR3 has 14 residues. Germline V CDR1 and CDR2: MGHDK, SYGVNS. Trimming took off 2 bases at V and 3 bases at J, with 11 bases between the two ends. As DNA, the CDR3 is TGTGCCAGCAGTGAAGGAGCGACAGGCTACGAGCAGTACTTC. Residues: CASSEGATGYEQYF.

The chain links TRBV7-2 to TRBJ2-1; a weak D match, TRBD1 (6 bases). Deletions cut 6 bases from V and 3 bases from J, with 15 bases between. There are 15 residues in the CDR3. From germline, CDR1 is SGHTA and CDR2 FQGNSA. This CDR3 reads CASRSGTRIYNEQFF. The CDR3 bases are TGTGCCAGCAGATCCGGGACACGTATCTACAATGAGCAGTTCTTC.

V is TRBV6-1 and J is TRBJ1-5, with D possibly being TRBD1 (5 bases). Trimming removed 5 bases at V and 6 bases at J, with 11 bases between. This CDR3 comprises 13 residues. Germline lookup yields CDR1 MNHNS and CDR2 SASEGT. Written as DNA, the CDR3 is TGTGCCAGCAGTAGACCGGGGGGTCAGCCCCAGCATTTT. Protein: CASSRPGGQPQHF.

As to this clone: Other DNA sequences of this sample code for an identical CDR3. The chain couples TRBV5-1 to TRBJ2-7, with 15 bases identical to TRBD2. This CDR3 is built from 17 residues. The V segment lost 0 bases and the J segment 7 bases; nucleotides outside the gene matches: 8. CDR1 is SGHRS and CDR2 is YFSETQ in the germline V gene. Here the CDR3 DNA reads TGCGCCAGCAGCTTGGTAGGACTAGCGGGAGGGCCCAGTGAGCAGTACTTC. Its protein is CASSLVGLAGGPSEQYF.

This rearrangement joins TRBV28 to TRBJ2-7; D ambiguous. The germline V and J ends were trimmed by 6 bases and 4 bases, with 7 bases remaining between them. This CDR3 is 11 amino acids long. CDR1 is MDHEN, CDR2 SYDVKM, per germline. CDR3 in DNA: TGTGCCAGCAGGCGATTTTACGAGCAGTACTTC. The encoded protein is CASRRFYEQYF.

In DNA, the CDR3 is TGCGCCAGCCAAGGTCGATATGAGCAGTTCTTC. It encodes CASQGRYEQFF. The chain employs TRBV4-1 and TRBJ2-1; D unclear. In germline, CDR1 is MGHRA, CDR2 YSYEKL. This CDR3 has 11 residues. V was shortened by 8 bases and J by 8 bases, with 10 bases between the two germline ends.

The V gene is TRBV2, the J gene TRBJ1-3; D call uncertain. The CDR3 is 15 amino acids. CDR1 SNHLY and CDR2 FYNNEI come from the germline V gene. The V and J ends lost 3 bases and 0 bases respectively, with 9 bases between them. Here the CDR3 reads CASSDTSLSGNTIYF. The CDR3, as DNA: TGTGCCAGCAGTGATACGAGTCTCTCTGGAAACACCATATATTTT.

A single count supports this clone. The V and J genes are TRBV27 and TRBJ2-1; no firm D call. The CDR3 length is 16 residues. V was trimmed by 2 bases and J by 0 bases, leaving 11 bases between them. Germline assignment: CDR1 MNHEY and CDR2 SMNVEV (reference sequence). CDR3 nucleotides: TGTGCCAGCAGTTTAGCTGCGTCGAGCTCCTACAATGAGCAGTTCTTC. Its protein product is CASSLAASSSYNEQFF.

The V call is TRBV7-3, the J call TRBJ2-2, with a weak D call TRBD2 (6 bases). There are 18 residues in the CDR3. Germline assignment: CDR1 SGHTA and CDR2 FQGTGA. Trimming cost V 5 bases and J 1 base, with 20 bases left between them. The CDR3: CASSLRSRAGKNTGELFF. The CDR3 DNA reads TGTGCCAGCAGCCTCAGGAGCAGGGCGGGAAAGAACACCGGGGAGCTGTTTTTT.

As concerns this clone: The junction departs from germline at one end; a sequencing error may be responsible. Other DNA sequences in this sample translate to the same CDR3. V is TRBV20-1 and J is TRBJ2-7, with D hard to call. The CDR3 runs 11 residues. Germline V gives CDR1 DFQATT, CDR2 SNEGSKA (reference sequence). The CDR3 DNA is TGCAGCGCTAGGGTCTCTAAAGAGCAGTACTTC. This encodes CSARVSKEQYF.

V and J are TRBV6-5 and TRBJ1-5; TRBD1 agrees at 7 bases. The CDR3 runs 16 residues. V lost 4 bases and J lost 4; bases outside the gene matches: 10. The germline gives CDR1 MNHEY, CDR2 SVGAGI. DNA for the CDR3: TGTGCCAGCAGTTCGCCTACAGGGGCACCGAATCAGCCCCAGCATTTT. Its protein is CASSSPTGAPNQPQHF.

The genes are TRBV6-6 and TRBJ2-7; 11 nucleotides agree with TRBD2. Trimming at V came to 4 bases and at J to 6 bases, leaving 8 bases not matched to a gene. This CDR3 region has 15 residues. The V gene's germline CDR1 is MNHNY and CDR2 SVGAGI (reference sequence). The CDR3 loop is CASSSPTSGKSEQYF. The CDR3, as DNA: TGTGCCAGCAGTTCTCCGACTAGCGGGAAAAGCGAGCAGTACTTC.

V usage is TRBV10-3 and J usage is TRBJ1-1; D gene ambiguous. The V end lost 3 bases, the J end lost 3 bases, and 8 bases lay between the germline ends. Germline V gives CDR1 ENHRY, CDR2 SYGVKD. The CDR3 totals 13 residues. In nucleotides, the CDR3 is TGTGCCATCAGTGAAGCGCCTCACACTGAAGCTTTCTTT. It yields the protein CAISEAPHTEAFF.

The chain carries TRBV7-2 and TRBJ2-5, with 7 bases fitting TRBD2. Judging by the DNA end, TRBJ2-7 fits better; the J call may be wrong. The CDR3 runs to 16 residues. Germline-derived CDR1 and CDR2 are SGHTA and FQGNSA. CDR3 loop: CASSPGGGLVAYEQYF. The CDR3 DNA is TGTGCCAGCAGCCCAGGAGGAGGACTAGTCGCCTACGAGCAGTACTTC.

This clone occurred a few times. The chain couples TRBV2 to TRBJ1-5, with 8 bases that match TRBD1. V lost 4 bases and J lost 9; bases outside the gene matches: 2. The CDR3 runs to 12 residues. Germline-derived CDR1 and CDR2 are SNHLY and FYNNEI. The CDR3 spells CASSAGGPPQHF. CDR3 bases: TGTGCCAGCAGTGCAGGGGGCCCGCCCCAGCATTTT.

This sequence joins TRBV27 and TRBJ1-4; D call uncertain. The germline V gene encodes CDR1 MNHEY and CDR2 SMNVEV (reference sequence). CDR3 length: 14 amino acids. V lost 2 bases to trimming and J lost 6 bases, with 10 bases between them. In DNA, the CDR3 is TGTGCCAGCAGTTTAGGCCCCCACGATGAAAAACTGTTTTTT. Translation: CASSLGPHDEKLFF.

J is TRBJ2-3 and V is TRBV18; 11 bases fit TRBD2. The germline gives CDR1 KGHSH, CDR2 LQKENI. The CDR3 extends over 17 amino acids. Unmatched junction bases numbered 13, after V lost 3 bases and J lost 8 bases. DNA of the CDR3: TGTGCCAGCTCACCTAGGACTAGCGGGCGCAAGGTCTCTACGCAGTATTTT. Encoded protein: CASSPRTSGRKVSTQYF.

The V and J genes are TRBV6-6 and TRBJ1-5, with D hard to call. Between the trimmed V and J ends, which lost 3 bases and 0 bases, there was a span of 9 bases. Germline CDR1 and CDR2: MNHNY and SVGAGI (reference sequence). There are 15 residues in the CDR3. The CDR3 region has the DNA TGTGCCAGCAGTTATAGAGCAGATAGCAATCAGCCCCAGCATTTT. Residues: CASSYRADSNQPQHF.

This clone was detected only once. The V and J genes are TRBV6-6 and TRBJ1-1, with D unresolved. Trimming stripped 0 bases from V and 6 bases from J, with 8 bases between. CDR1 is MNHNY and CDR2 is SVGAGI in the germline V gene (reference sequence). This CDR3 is built from 13 residues. Written as DNA, the CDR3 is TGTGCCAGCAGTTACTCCTTCACAGCTGAAGCTTTCTTT. Protein product: CASSYSFTAEAFF.

V usage is TRBV7-8 and J usage is TRBJ1-4; D is possibly TRBD1 (6 bases). V lost 4 bases to trimming and J lost 7 bases, with 16 bases between them. Germline-derived CDR1 and CDR2 are SGHVS and FQNEAQ. The CDR3 contains 15 residues. Here the CDR3 reads CASSWGQAGREKLFF. For the CDR3, the DNA is TGTGCCAGCAGCTGGGGACAAGCTGGGCGTGAAAAACTGTTTTTT.

This clone was recorded at least ten times. The rearrangement uses TRBV2 and TRBJ2-7; possibly TRBD2 for D (6 bases). This CDR3 is 12 amino acids long. The germline V gene has CDR1 SNHLY and CDR2 FYNNEI. V gave up 6 bases and J gave up 2 bases, with 8 bases separating them. This CDR3 is CASREGTYEQYF. The DNA of the CDR3 is TGTGCCAGCAGGGAGGGTACCTACGAGCAGTACTTC.

This rearrangement joins TRBV6-6 to TRBJ2-7, with 8 positions matching TRBD1. The CDR3 extends over 13 amino acids. V gave up 6 bases and J gave up 2 bases; unmatched junction bases: 3. Germline V gene lookup returns CDR1 MNHNY and CDR2 SVGAGI (reference sequence). CDR3 loop: CASRGQDTYEQYF. The DNA for the CDR3 is TGTGCCAGCAGGGGACAGGATACCTACGAGCAGTACTTC.

The V gene is TRBV30, the J gene TRBJ2-7; 9 nucleotides align to TRBD2. This CDR3 comprises 15 residues. In germline, CDR1 is GTSNPN, CDR2 SVGIG (reference sequence). Losses at the gene ends were 0 bases for V and 5 bases for J; bases not matched to a gene: 8. The CDR3 DNA follows: TGTGCCTGGAGTGTAGGATGGGGACTAGCCCACGAGCAGTACTTC. As protein: CAWSVGWGLAHEQYF.

The CDR3 sequence is CASSTGTTTNEKLFF. In nucleotides, the CDR3 is TGTGCCAGCAGCACGGGGACAACCACTAATGAAAAACTGTTTTTT. The V call is TRBV5-6, the J call TRBJ1-4; weak D call: TRBD1 (6 bases). The CDR3 runs to 15 residues. Germline CDR1 and CDR2: SGHDT and YYEEEE. V was clipped by 4 bases and J by 2 bases, with 12 bases between them.

This chain links TRBV11-2 with TRBJ2-1; 8 bases map to TRBD1. Per the germline V gene, CDR1 is SGHAT and CDR2 is FQNNGV. The CDR3 sequence is 14 residues long. Trimming cost V 6 bases and J 4 bases; bases outside gene matches: 5. The CDR3 reads CASSSRDRYNEQFF. CDR3 bases: TGTGCCAGCAGTTCCCGGGACAGGTACAATGAGCAGTTCTTC.

This clone has a count of ten or more. The chain recombines TRBV19 with TRBJ1-2; D might be TRBD1 (6 bases). V was shortened by 2 bases and J by 4 bases, with 17 bases between the two germline ends. Germline assignment: CDR1 LNHDA and CDR2 SQIVND (reference sequence). The length of the CDR3 is 16 residues. Here the CDR3 DNA reads TGTGCCAGTAGTATAATCGGGACGGGGGCTGGCTATGGCTACACCTTC. This translates into CASSIIGTGAGYGYTF.

This sequence joins TRBV5-1 and TRBJ2-2, with 10 bases that match TRBD2. This CDR3 spans 14 amino acids. V shed 4 bases, J shed 9 bases, and the junction held 6 bases outside the gene matches. Germline V gene data show CDR1 as SGHRS and CDR2 as YFSETQ. The CDR3 sequence: CASSTAGGPRELFF. In DNA, the CDR3 is TGCGCCAGCAGCACAGCGGGAGGGCCAAGGGAGCTGTTTTTT.

The chain joins TRBV6-5 to TRBJ2-1; D may be TRBD2 (6 bases). The V gene lost 5 bases and the J gene lost 6 bases, with 17 bases spanning the gap. The CDR3 spans 15 residues. The germline V gene has CDR1 MNHEY and CDR2 SVGAGI. In nucleotides, the CDR3 is TGTGCCAGCAGTAAAACGGGACTCGTCCGCAATGAGCAGTTCTTC. Amino acids: CASSKTGLVRNEQFF.